This T cell receptor (beta chain) was sequenced in a study of blood T cell repertoires in COVID-19. Germline V gene data show CDR1 as SGHRS and CDR2 as YFSETQ. This CDR3 spans 16 amino acids. Trimming cost V 6 bases and J 3 bases; bases outside gene matches: 10. Sequencing used immunoSEQ multiplex PCR; TCRdb keeps in-frame clones, though not all of them. Altogether about 12,000 clones are present, more than 65% being singletons, with the ten largest covering 35% to 55%. The chain carries TRBV5-1 and TRBJ2-1; 9 bases align to TRBD2. Sequenced material: peripheral blood. This receptor was identified in a man at least 80 years old with acute or convalescent COVID-19. CDR3 bases: TGCGCCAGCACCGACGTGACTAGCGGAAACTACAATGAGCAGTTCTTC. This codes for CASTDVTSGNYNEQFF.